The following is a TCR beta chain sequence with its context. This clonotype is a singleton in its sample. Its antigen has not been determined. One junction end does not reproduce the germline sequence, and a read error may be involved. The sequencer was an Illumina HiSeq 1500. The public reads were reprocessed in TCRdb via fastp at Q25 and MiXCR, keeping in-frame beta chains. Each entry is one CDR3 protein sequence, shown with its most common DNA and genes. The sample contains about 920,000 distinct CDR3 sequences, around 32% of them found a single time. The biggest ten clones account for about 14% of the sample. In the paper's terms, the treatment or condition label means: in vitro stimulation with specific CMV peptide epitopes to enrich CMV-specific T cells. This entry comes from a study of T cell repertoires in cytomegalovirus infection (dated by TCRdb to the late 2010s). Background for the entire study: The peptide stimulations were aimed at well-studied HLA-B-restricted epitopes as well as recently identified HLA-C-restricted CMV epitopes, whose presentation resists viral immunomodulation. Because public TCR beta signatures pointed to carriage of CMV infection together with the matching HLA type, the HLA type of each donor mattered for the analysis. Overall study outcomes, separate from this receptor: The ex vivo response was dominated by HLA-C-restricted CMV-specific TCR beta clonotypes, which also provided the single most frequent clonotype in two of eight donors. Carriers of CMV infection plus the relevant HLA type were discriminated by the cumulative frequency of public TCR beta family members in the study cohort and in an independent 352-donor cohort.

The CDR3 starts with the cysteine, ends with the phenylalanine, and has 14 residues. Of the read, only the CDR3 DNA is kept; its 42 bases are in frame from base 1. Looking up the germline V gene (reference sequence) yields CDR1 SSHAT and CDR2 FNYEAQ. The sample here was cultured CD8+ T cells from PBMCs, taken from culture after CMV antigen stimulation. The receptor was derived from a human donor in good health (CMV status not recorded). Some clones in this sample may be carry-over from other donors' samples. The rearranged chain carries TRBV7-7 and TRBJ1-2; 7 middle bases align to TRBD1. The CDR3 protein is CASRSQGGDYGYTF. The bases read TGTGCTAGCAGGTCCCAGGGGGGGGACTATGGCTACACCTTC.